A single sample gave rise to the 2 T cell receptor beta chains below, sequenced in a study of CD8+CD57+ T cells in acquired aplastic anemia. Profiles of TCR beta VDJ and CDR3 were generated from a genomic DNA template. Each CDR3 protein gets one entry after TCRdb re-called the reads with MiXCR. Of 200,000 to 250,000 distinct CDR3 sequences in the sample, around 60% were seen once. The sequenced sample consisted of sorted CD4+, CD8+, or CD8+CD57+ T cells (not recorded which) from PBMCs. The receptors here all came from a human donor in good health.

This chain uses TRBV10-1 with TRBJ2-7; no reliable D call. This CDR3 region has 10 residues. Trimming took 10 bases from V and 2 from J, leaving 6 bases between them. Per germline, CDR1 WNHNN and CDR2 SYGVQD (reference sequence). CDR3: CANLPYEQYF. CDR3 bases: TGCGCCAACCTCCCCTACGAGCAGTACTTC.

At least ten counts were recorded for this clonotype. The chain is built from TRBV14 and TRBJ2-2; D is uncertain. This CDR3 has 15 amino acids. Germline V gene data show CDR1 as SGHDN and CDR2 as FVKESK. The V gene lost 5 bases and the J gene lost 4 bases, with 14 bases spanning the gap. The CDR3 protein is CASSGTTGITGELFF. For the CDR3, the DNA is TGTGCCAGCAGCGGCACTACTGGCATCACCGGGGAGCTGTTTTTT.